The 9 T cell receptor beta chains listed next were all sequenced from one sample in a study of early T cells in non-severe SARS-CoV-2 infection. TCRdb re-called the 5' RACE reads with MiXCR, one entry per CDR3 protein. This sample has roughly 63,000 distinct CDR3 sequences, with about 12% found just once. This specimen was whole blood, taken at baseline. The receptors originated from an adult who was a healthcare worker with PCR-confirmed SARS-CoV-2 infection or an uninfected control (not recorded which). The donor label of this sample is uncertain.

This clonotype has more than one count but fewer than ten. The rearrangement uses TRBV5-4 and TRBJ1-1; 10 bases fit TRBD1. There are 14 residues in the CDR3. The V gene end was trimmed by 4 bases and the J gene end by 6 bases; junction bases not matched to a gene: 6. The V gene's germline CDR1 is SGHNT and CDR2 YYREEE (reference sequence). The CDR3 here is CASSVGQGVSEAFF. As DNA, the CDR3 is TGTGCCAGCAGCGTAGGACAGGGGGTTTCTGAAGCTTTCTTT.

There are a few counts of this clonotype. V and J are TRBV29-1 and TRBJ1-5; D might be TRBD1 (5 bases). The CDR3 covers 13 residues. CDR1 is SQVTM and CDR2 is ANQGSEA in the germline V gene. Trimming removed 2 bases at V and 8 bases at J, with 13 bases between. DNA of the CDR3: TGCAGCGTTGAAAGTCGGAGGGGCGAGCCCCAGCATTTT. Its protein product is CSVESRRGEPQHF.

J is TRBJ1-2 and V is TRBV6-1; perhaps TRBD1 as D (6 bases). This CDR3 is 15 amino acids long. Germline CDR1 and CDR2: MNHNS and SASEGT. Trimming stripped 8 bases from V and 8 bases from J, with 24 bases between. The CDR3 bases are TGTGCCAGCCCAAAAAACTTGGGGCAGGGGCAGGGCTACACCTTC. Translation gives CASPKNLGQGQGYTF.

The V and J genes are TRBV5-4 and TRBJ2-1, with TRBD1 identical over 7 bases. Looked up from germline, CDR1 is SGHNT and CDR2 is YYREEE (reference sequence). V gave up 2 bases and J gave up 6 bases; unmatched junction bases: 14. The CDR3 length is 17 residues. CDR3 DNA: TGTGCCAGCAGCTTTAAGACAGGGCGTATGGGGAGCAATGAGCAGTTCTTC. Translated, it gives CASSFKTGRMGSNEQFF.

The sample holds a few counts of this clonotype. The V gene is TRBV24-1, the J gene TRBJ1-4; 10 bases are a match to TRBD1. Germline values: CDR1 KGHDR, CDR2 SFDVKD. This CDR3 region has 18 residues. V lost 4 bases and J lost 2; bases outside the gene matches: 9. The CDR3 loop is CATSDSGTGVGTNEKLFF. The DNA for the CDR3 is TGTGCCACCAGTGACTCCGGGACAGGGGTCGGGACTAATGAAAAACTGTTTTTT.

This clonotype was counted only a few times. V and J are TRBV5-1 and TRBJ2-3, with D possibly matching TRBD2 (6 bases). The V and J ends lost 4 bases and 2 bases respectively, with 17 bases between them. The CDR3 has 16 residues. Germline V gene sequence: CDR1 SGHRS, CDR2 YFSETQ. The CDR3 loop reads CASSLGGTESTDTQYF. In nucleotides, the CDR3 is TGCGCCAGCAGCCTGGGGGGTACTGAATCCACAGATACGCAGTATTTT.

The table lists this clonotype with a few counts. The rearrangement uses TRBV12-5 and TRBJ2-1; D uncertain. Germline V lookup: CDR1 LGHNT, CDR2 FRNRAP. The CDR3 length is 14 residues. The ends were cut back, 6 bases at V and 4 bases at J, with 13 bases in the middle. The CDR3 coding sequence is TGTGCTAGTGGCACGTCGGACCCTTACAATGAGCAGTTCTTC. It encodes CASGTSDPYNEQFF.

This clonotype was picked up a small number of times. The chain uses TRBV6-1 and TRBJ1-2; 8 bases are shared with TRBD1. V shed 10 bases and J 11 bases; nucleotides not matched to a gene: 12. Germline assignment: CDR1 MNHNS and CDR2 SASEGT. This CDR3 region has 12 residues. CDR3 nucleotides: TGTGCCATCAAGGACAGGGTTGAGCATTACACCTTC. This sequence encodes CAIKDRVEHYTF.

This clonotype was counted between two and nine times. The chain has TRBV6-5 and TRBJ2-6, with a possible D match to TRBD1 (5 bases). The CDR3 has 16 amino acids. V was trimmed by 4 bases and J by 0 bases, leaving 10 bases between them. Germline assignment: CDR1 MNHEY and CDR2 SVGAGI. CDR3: CASSWTRGSGANVLTF. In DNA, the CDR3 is TGTGCCAGCAGTTGGACACGTGGCTCTGGGGCCAACGTCCTGACTTTC.